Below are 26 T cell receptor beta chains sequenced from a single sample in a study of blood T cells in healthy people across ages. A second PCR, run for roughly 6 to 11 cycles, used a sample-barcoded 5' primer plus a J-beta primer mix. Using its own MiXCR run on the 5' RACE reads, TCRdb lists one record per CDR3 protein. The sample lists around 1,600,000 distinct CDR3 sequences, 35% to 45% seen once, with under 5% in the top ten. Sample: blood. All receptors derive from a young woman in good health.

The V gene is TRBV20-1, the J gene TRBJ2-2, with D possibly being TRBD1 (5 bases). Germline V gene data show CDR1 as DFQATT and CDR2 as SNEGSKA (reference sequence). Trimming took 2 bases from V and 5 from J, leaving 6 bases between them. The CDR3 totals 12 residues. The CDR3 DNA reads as TGCAGTGCTAGATCAGGGACCGGGGAGCTGTTTTTT. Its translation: CSARSGTGELFF.

The CDR3 nucleotides read TGTGCCAGCAGCCAAGATTCCACTAGTCGATCTGATACGCAGTATTTT. It encodes CASSQDSTSRSDTQYF. This chain links TRBV4-2 with TRBJ2-3; possibly TRBD2 for D (5 bases). Trimming pared 0 bases from V and 6 bases from J, leaving 16 bases between. Germline CDR1 and CDR2: LGHNA and YNFKEQ. The CDR3 is made up of 16 amino acids.

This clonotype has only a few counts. As DNA, the CDR3 is TGTGCCAGCAGCCTACTAGCGGGTATCTCCTACGAGCAGTACTTC. Translation: CASSLLAGISYEQYF. The J gene is TRBJ2-7, the V gene TRBV28; 9 bases agree with TRBD2. Germline V gene data show CDR1 as MDHEN and CDR2 as SYDVKM. The CDR3 has 15 amino acids. After removal of 6 bases from V and 0 bases from J, the junction contained 6 bases not matched to a gene.

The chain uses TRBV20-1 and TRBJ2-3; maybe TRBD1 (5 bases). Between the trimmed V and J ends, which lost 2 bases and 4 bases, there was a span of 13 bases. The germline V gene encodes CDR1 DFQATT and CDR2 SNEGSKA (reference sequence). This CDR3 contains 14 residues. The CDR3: CSARRLDSPDTQYF. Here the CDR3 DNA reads TGCAGTGCTAGACGACTTGACAGCCCAGATACGCAGTATTTT.

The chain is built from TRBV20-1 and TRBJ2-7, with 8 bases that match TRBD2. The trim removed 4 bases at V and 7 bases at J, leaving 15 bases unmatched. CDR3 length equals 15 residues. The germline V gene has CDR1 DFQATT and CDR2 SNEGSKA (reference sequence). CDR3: CSATSPGLVRNEQYF. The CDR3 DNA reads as TGCAGTGCTACTTCCCCGGGACTAGTCCGCAATGAGCAGTACTTC.

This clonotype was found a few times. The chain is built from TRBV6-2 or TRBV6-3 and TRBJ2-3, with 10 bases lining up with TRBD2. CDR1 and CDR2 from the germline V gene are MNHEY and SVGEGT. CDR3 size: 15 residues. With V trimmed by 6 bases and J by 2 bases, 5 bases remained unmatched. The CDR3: CASSLAGEITDTQYF. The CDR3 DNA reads TGTGCCAGCAGCCTAGCGGGGGAGATCACAGATACGCAGTATTTT.

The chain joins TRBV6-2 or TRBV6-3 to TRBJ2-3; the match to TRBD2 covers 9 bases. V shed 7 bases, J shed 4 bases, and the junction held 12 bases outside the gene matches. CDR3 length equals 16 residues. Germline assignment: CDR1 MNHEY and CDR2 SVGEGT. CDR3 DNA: TGTGCCAGCAAACTCTATGGGACTAGCATATCAGATACGCAGTATTTT. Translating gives CASKLYGTSISDTQYF.

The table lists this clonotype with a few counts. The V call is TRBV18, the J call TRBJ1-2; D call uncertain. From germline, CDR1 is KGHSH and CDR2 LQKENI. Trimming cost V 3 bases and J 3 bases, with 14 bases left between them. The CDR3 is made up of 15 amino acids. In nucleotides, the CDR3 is TGTGCCAGCTCACCGAGCAGGCGCGCTGACTATGGCTACACCTTC. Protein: CASSPSRRADYGYTF. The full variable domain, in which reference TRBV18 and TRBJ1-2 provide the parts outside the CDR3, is NAGVMQNPRHLVRRRGQEARLRCSPMKGHSHVYWYRQLPEEGLKFMVYLQKENIIDESGMPKERFSAEFPKEGPSILRIQQVVRGDSAAYFCASSPSRRADYGYTFGSGTRLTVV.

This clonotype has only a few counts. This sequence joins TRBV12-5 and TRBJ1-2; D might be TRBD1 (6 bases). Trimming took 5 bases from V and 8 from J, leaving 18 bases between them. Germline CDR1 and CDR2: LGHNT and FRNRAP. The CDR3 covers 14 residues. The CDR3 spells CASGTPQGSEGYTF. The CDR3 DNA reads TGTGCTAGTGGTACTCCCCAGGGGAGCGAGGGCTACACCTTC.

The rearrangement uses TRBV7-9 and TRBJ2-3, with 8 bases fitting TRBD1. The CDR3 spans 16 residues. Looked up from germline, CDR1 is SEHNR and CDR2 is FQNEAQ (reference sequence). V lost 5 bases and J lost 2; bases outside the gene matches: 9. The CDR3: CASSQTRGLNTDTQYF. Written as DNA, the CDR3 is TGTGCCAGCAGCCAAACCAGGGGGCTTAACACAGATACGCAGTATTTT.

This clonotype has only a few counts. CDR3 loop: CASSPRGLRTDTQYF. The CDR3 DNA is TGTGCCAGCAGCCCTCGAGGGCTTCGCACAGATACGCAGTATTTT. The V and J genes are TRBV7-3 and TRBJ2-3, with D possibly TRBD2 on 5 matching bases. Looked up from germline, CDR1 is SGHTA and CDR2 is FQGTGA. The CDR3 extends over 15 amino acids. V was pared by 5 bases and J by 1 base, with 13 bases between.

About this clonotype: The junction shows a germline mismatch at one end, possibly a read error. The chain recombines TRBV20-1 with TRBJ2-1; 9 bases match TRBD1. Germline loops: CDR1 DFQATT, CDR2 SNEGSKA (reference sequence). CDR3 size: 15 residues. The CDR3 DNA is TGCAGTGCTACGACCGGGACAGGGCGAGACAATGAGCGGTTCTTC. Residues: CSATTGTGRDNERFF.

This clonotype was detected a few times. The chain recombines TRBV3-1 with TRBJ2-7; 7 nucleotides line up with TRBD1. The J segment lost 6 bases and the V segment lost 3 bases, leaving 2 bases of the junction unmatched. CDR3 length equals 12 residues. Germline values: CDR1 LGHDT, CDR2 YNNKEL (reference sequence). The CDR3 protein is CASSHDRAEQYF. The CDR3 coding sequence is TGTGCCAGCAGCCACGACAGGGCCGAGCAGTACTTC.

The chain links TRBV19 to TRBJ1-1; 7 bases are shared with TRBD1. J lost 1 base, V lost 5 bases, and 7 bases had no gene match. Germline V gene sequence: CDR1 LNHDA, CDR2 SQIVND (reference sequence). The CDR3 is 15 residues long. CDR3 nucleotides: TGTGCCAGTAGTGCGACAGGGCTAGGGAACACTGAAGCTTTCTTT. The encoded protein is CASSATGLGNTEAFF.

In DNA form, the CDR3 reads TGTGCCAGCTCAGCGGGGAAAGGGGACACTGAAGCTTTCTTT. Its protein product is CASSAGKGDTEAFF. The V gene is TRBV18, the J gene TRBJ1-1; perhaps TRBD1 as D (5 bases). The V and J ends lost 5 bases and 3 bases respectively, with 13 bases between them. The germline gives CDR1 KGHSH, CDR2 LQKENI. CDR3 length equals 14 residues.

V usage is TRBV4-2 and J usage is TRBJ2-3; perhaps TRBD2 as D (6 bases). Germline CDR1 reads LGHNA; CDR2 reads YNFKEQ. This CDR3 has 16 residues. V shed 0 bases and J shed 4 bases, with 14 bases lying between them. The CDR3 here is CASSQERGNPPDTQYF. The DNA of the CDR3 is TGTGCCAGCAGCCAAGAACGGGGGAATCCCCCAGATACGCAGTATTTT.

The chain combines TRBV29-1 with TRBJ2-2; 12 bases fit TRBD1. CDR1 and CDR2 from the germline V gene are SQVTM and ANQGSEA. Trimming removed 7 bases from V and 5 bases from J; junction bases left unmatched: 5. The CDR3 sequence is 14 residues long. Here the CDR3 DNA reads TGCAGCGCCGGGACAGGGGGCAATACCGGGGAGCTGTTTTTT. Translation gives CSAGTGGNTGELFF.

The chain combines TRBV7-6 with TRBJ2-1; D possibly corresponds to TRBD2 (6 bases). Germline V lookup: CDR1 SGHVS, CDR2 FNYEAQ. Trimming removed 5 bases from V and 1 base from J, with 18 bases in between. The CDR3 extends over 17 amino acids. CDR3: CASSVEPSAPSYNEQFF. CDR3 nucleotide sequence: TGTGCCAGCAGCGTGGAACCTAGCGCACCGTCCTACAATGAGCAGTTCTTC.

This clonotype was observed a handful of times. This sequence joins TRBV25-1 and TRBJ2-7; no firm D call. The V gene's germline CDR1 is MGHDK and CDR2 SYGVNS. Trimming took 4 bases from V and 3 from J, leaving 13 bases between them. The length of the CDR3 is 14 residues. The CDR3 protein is CASSARPGGYEQYF. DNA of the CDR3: TGTGCCAGCAGTGCGAGACCCGGTGGCTACGAGCAGTACTTC.

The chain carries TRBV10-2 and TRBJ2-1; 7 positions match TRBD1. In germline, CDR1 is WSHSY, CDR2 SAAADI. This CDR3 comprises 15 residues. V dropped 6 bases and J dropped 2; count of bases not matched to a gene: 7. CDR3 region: CASRDRQGTYNEQFF. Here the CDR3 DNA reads TGCGCCAGCAGAGATAGACAGGGTACCTACAATGAGCAGTTCTTC.

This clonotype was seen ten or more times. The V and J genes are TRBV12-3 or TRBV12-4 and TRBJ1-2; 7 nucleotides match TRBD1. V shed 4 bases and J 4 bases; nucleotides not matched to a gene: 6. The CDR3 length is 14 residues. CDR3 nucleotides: TGTGCCAGCAGTTCACCGACAGGGTTCTATGGCTACACCTTC. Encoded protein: CASSSPTGFYGYTF.

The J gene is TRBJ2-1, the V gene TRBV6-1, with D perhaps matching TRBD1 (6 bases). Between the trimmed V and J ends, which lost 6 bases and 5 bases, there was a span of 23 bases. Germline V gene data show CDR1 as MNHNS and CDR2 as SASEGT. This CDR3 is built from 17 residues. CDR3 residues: CASSKNQDRKINNEQFF. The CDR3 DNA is TGTGCCAGCAGCAAAAACCAGGACAGAAAAATAAACAATGAGCAGTTCTTC.

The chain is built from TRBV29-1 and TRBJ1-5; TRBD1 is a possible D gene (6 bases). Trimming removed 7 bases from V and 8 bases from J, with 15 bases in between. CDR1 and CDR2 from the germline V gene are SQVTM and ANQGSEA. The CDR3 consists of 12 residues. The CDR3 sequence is CSAGTSREPQHF. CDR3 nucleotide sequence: TGCAGCGCCGGGACATCCAGGGAGCCCCAGCATTTT.

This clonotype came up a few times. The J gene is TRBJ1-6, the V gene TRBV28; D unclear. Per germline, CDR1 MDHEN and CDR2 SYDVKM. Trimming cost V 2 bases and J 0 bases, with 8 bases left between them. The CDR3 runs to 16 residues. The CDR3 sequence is CASSLGRSSYNSPLHF. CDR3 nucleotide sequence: TGTGCCAGCAGTTTAGGCAGGAGCTCCTATAATTCACCCCTCCACTTT. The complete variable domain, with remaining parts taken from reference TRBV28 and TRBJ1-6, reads DVKVTQSSRYLVKRTGEKVFLECVQDMDHENMFWYRQDPGLGLRLIYFSYDVKMKEKGDIPEGYSVSREKKERFSLILESASTNQTSMYLCASSLGRSSYNSPLHFGNGTRLTVT.

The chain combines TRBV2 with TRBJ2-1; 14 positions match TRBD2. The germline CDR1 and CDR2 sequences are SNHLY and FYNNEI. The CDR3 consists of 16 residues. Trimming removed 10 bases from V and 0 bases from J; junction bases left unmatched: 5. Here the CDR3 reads CATLGLAGDSYNEQFF. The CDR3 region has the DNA TGTGCCACCTTGGGACTAGCGGGAGACTCCTACAATGAGCAGTTCTTC.

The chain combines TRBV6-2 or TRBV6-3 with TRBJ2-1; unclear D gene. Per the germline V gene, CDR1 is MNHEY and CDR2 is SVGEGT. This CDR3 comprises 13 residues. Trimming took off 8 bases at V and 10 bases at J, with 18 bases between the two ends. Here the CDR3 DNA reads TGTGCCAGCGAGACCCTTGCGGCCTACGAGCAGTTCTTC. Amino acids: CASETLAAYEQFF.